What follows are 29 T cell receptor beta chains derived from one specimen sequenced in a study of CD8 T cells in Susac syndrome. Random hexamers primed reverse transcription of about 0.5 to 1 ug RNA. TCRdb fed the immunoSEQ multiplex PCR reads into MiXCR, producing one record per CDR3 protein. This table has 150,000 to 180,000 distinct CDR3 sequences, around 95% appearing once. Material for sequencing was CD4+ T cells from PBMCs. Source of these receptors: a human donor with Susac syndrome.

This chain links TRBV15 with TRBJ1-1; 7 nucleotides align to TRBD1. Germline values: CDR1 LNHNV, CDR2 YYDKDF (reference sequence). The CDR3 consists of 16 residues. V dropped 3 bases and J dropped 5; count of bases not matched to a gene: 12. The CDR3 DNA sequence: TGTGCCACCAGCAGGGCTACAGGGGTTGGCGCTACTGAAGCTTTCTTT. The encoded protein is CATSRATGVGATEAFF.

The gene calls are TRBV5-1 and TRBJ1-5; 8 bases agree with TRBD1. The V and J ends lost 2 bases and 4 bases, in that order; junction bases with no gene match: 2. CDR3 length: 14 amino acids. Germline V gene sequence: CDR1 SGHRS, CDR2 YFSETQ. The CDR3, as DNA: TGCGCCAGCAGCTTCGGGACAGGTAATCAGCCCCAGCATTTT. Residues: CASSFGTGNQPQHF.

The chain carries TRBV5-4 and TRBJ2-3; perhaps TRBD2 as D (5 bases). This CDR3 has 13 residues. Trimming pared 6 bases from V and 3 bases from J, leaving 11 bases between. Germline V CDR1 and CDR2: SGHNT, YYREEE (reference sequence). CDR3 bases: TGTGCCAGCACCCCGAGGGAGACAGATACGCAGTATTTT. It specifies CASTPRETDTQYF.

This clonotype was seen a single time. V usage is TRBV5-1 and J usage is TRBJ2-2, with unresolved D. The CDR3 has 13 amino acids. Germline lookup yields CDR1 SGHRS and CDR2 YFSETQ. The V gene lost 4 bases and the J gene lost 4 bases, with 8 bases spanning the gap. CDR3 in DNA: TGCGCCAGCAGCGAAAGTTTCACCGGGGAGCTGTTTTTT. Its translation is CASSESFTGELFF.

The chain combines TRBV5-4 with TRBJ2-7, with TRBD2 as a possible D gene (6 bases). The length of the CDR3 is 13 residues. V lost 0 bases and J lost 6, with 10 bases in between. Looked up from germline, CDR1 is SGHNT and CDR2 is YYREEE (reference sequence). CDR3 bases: TGTGCCAGCAGCTTGGGGGGCGGGGCCGAGCAGTACTTC. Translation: CASSLGGGAEQYF. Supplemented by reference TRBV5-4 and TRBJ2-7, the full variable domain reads ETGVTQSPTHLIKTRGQQVTLRCSSQSGHNTVSWYQQALGQGPQFIFQYYREEENGRGNFPPRFSGLQFPNYSSELNVNALELDDSALYLCASSLGGGAEQYFGPGTRLTVT.

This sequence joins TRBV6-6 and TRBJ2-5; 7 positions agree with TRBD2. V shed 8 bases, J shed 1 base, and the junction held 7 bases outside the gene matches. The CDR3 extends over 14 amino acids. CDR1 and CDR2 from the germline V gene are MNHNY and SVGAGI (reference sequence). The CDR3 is CASLDGGGQETQYF. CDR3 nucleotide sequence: TGTGCCAGCCTGGACGGCGGGGGCCAAGAGACCCAGTACTTC.

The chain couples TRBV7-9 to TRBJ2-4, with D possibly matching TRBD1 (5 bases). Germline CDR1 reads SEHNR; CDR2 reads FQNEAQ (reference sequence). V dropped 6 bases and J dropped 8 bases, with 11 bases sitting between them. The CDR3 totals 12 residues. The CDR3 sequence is CASRPEGDIQYF. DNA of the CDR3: TGTGCCAGCAGACCGGAAGGGGACATTCAGTACTTC.

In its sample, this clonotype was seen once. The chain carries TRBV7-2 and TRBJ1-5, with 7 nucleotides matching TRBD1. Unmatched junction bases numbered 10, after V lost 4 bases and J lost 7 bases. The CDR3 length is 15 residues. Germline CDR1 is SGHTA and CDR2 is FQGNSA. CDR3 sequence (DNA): TGTGCCAGCAGCTCACAGGTAGGGGGCGGACAGCCCCAGCATTTT. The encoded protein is CASSSQVGGGQPQHF.

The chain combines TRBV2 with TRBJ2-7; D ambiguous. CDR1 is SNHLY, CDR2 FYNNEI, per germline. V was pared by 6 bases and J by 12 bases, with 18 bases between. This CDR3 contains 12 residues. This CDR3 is CASSPKGSFLYF. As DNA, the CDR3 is TGTGCCAGCAGCCCCAAAGGCAGTTTTCTGTACTTC.

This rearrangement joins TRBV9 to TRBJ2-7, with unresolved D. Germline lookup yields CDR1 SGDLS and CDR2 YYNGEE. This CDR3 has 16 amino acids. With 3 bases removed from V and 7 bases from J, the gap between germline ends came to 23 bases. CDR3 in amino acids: CASSAGPTFVLGEQYF. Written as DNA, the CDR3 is TGTGCCAGCAGCGCTGGGCCGACGTTCGTGCTTGGGGAGCAGTACTTC.

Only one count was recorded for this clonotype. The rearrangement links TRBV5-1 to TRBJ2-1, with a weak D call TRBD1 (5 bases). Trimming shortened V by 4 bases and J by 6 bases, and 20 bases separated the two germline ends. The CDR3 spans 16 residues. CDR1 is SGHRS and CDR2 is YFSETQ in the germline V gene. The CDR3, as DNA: TGCGCCAGCAGCCGGCTGGATTCAGGGCCCCTCAATGAGCAGTTCTTC. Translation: CASSRLDSGPLNEQFF.

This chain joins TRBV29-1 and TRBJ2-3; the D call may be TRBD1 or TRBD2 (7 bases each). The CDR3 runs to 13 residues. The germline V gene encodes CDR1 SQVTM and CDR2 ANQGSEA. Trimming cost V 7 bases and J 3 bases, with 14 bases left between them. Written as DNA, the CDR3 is TGCAGCGCACCAGGGGGGGCAACAGATACGCAGTATTTT. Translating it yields CSAPGGATDTQYF.

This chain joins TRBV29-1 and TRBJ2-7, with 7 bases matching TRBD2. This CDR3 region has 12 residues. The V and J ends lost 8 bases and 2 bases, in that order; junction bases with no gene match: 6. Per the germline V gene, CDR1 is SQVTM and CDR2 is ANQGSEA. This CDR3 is CSFRAGAYEQYF. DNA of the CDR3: TGCAGCTTTCGTGCGGGGGCCTACGAGCAGTACTTC.

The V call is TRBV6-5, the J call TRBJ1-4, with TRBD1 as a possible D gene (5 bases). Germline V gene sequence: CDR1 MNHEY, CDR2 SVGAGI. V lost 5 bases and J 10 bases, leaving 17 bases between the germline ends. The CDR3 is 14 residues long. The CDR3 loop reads CASSPTGTPGKLFF. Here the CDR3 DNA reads TGTGCCAGCAGTCCAACAGGCACCCCTGGAAAACTGTTTTTT.

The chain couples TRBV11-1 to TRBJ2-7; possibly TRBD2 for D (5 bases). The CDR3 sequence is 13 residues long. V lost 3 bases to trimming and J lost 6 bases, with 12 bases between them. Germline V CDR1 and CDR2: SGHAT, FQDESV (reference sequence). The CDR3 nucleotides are TGTGCCAGCAGCTTCACGCTAGCTGGCGAGCAGTACTTC. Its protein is CASSFTLAGEQYF.

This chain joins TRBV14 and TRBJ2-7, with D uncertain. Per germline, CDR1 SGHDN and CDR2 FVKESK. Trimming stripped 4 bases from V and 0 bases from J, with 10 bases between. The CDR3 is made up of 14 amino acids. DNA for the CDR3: TGTGCCAGCAGCCTGGACGGAAGCTCCTACGAGCAGTACTTC. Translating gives CASSLDGSSYEQYF.

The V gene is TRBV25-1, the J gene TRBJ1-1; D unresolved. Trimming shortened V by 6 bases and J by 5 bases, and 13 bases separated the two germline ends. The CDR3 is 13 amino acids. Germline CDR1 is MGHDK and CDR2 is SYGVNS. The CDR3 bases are TGTGCCAGCAGATCCCGGGATGTGACTGAAGCTTTCTTT. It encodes CASRSRDVTEAFF.

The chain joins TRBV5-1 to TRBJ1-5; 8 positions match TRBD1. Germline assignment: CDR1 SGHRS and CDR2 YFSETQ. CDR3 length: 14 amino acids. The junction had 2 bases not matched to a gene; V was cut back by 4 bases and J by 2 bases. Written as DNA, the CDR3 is TGCGCCAGCAGCCAGACAGGGGGCAATCAGCCCCAGCATTTT. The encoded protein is CASSQTGGNQPQHF.

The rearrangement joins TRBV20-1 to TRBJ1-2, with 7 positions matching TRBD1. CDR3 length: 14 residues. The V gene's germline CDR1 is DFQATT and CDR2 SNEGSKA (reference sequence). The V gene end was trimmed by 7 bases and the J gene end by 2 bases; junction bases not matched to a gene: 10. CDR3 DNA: TGCAGTGTCCTCCTACCAGGGGGAAACTATGGCTACACCTTC. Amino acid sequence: CSVLLPGGNYGYTF.

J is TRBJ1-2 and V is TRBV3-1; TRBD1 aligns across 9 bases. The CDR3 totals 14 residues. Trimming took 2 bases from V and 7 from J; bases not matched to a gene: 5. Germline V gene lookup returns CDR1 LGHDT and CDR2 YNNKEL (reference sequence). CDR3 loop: CASSQPGQGSGYTF. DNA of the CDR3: TGTGCCAGCAGCCAACCGGGACAGGGTAGTGGCTACACCTTC.

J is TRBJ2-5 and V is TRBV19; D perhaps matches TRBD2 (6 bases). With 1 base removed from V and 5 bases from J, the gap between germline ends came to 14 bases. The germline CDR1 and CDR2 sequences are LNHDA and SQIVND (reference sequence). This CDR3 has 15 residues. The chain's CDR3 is CASSIGSGGRETQYF. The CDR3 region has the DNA TGTGCCAGTAGTATAGGGAGTGGAGGGAGGGAGACCCAGTACTTC.

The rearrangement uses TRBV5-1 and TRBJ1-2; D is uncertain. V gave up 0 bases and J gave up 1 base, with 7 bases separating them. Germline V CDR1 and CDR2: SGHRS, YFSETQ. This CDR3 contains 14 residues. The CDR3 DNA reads TGCGCCAGCAGCTTGGGCAAGAGTAACTATGGCTACACCTTC. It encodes CASSLGKSNYGYTF.

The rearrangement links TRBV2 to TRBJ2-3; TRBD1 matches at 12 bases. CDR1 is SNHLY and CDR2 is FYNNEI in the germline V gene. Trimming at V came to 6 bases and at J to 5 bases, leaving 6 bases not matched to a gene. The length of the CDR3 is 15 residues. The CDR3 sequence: CASRSGQGAVDTQYF. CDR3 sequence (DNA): TGTGCCAGCAGGTCGGGACAGGGGGCCGTAGATACGCAGTATTTT.

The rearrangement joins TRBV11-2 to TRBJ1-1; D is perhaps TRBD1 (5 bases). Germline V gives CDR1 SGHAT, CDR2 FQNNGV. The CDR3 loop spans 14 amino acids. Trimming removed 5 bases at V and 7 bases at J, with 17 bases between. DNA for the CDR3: TGTGCCAGCAGCCCTTCCGGGACCCAAGGTGAAGCTTTCTTT. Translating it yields CASSPSGTQGEAFF.

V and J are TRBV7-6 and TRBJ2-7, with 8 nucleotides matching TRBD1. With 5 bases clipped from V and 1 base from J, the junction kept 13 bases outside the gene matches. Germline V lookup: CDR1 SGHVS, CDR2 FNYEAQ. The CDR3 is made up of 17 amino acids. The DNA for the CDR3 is TGTGCCAGCAGCCTTTCCGTAGGACAGGGCTCATCCTACGAGCAGTACTTC. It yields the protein CASSLSVGQGSSYEQYF.

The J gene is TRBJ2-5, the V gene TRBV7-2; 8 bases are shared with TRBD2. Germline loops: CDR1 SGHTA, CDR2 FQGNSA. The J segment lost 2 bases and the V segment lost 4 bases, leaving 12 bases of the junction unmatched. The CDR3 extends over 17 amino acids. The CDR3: CASSSLPGGGYQETQYF. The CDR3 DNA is TGTGCCAGCAGCTCTCTGCCCGGCGGGGGGTATCAAGAGACCCAGTACTTC.

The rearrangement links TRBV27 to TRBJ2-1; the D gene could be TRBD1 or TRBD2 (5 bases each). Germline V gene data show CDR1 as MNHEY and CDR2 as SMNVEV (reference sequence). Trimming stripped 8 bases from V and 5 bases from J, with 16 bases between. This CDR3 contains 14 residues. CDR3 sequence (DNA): TGTGCCAGCCGGCCAGTGGGGGTCCACAATGAGCAGTTCTTC. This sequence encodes CASRPVGVHNEQFF.

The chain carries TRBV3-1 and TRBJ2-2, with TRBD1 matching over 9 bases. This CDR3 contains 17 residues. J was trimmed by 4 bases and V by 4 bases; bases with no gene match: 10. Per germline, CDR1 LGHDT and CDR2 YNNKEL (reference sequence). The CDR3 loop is CASSRQGQGLVTGELFF. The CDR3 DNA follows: TGTGCCAGCAGCCGCCAGGGACAGGGTTTAGTCACCGGGGAGCTGTTTTTT.

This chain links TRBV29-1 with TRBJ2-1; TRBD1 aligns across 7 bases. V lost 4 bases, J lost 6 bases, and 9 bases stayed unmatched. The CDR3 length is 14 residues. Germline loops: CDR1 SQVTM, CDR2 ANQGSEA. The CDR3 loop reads CSVVMGYRGNEQFF. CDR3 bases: TGCAGCGTTGTTATGGGATACAGGGGCAATGAGCAGTTCTTC.